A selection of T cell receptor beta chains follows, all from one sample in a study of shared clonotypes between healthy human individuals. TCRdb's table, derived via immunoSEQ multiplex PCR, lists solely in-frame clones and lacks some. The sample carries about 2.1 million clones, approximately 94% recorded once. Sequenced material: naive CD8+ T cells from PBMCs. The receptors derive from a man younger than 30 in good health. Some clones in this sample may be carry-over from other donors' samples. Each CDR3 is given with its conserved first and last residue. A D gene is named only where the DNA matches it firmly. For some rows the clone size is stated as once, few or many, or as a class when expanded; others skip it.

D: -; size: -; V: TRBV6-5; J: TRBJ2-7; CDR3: CASSMGGSLGEQYF; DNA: TGTGCCAGCTCAATGGGGGGATCTCTGGGCGAGCAGTACTTC
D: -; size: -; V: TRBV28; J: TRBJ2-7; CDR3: CASSLYKGLTYEQYF; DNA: TGTGCCAGCAGTTTATATAAGGGTCTTACCTACGAGCAGTACTTC
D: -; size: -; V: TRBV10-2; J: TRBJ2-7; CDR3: CASSVAERREYEQYF; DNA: TGCGCCAGCAGTGTCGCTGAGCGGAGGGAGTACGAGCAGTACTTC
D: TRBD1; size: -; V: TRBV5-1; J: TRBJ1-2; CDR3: CASSLGGQRNYGYTF; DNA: TGCGCCAGCAGCTTGGGGGGACAGAGAAACTATGGCTACACCTTC
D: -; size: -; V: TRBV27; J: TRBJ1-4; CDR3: CASSLTVTNEKLFF; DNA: TGTGCCAGCAGTTTAACGGTGACTAATGAAAAACTGTTTTTT
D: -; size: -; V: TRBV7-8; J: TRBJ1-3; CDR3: CASSLASSGDSGNTIYF; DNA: TGTGCCAGCAGCTTAGCGAGTTCAGGGGACTCTGGAAACACCATATATTTT
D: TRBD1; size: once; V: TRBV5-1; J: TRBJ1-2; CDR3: CASSQPDRADYGYTF; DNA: TGCGCCAGCAGCCAACCGGACAGGGCGGACTATGGCTACACCTTC
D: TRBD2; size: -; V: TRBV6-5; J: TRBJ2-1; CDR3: CASSYVAGVNEQFF; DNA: TGTGCCAGCAGTTACGTAGCGGGAGTAAATGAGCAGTTCTTC
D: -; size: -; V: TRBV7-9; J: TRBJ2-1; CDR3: CASSNETVYNEQFF; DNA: TGTGCCAGCAGCAACGAGACAGTTTACAATGAGCAGTTCTTC
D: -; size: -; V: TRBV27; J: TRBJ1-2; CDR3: CASSLSPRDLSGYTF; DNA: TGTGCCAGCAGTTTATCCCCCAGAGACCTGTCGGGCTACACCTTC
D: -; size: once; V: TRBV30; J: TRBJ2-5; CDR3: CAWSGTVGQETQYF; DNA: TGTGCCTGGAGCGGGACCGTTGGCCAAGAGACCCAGTACTTC
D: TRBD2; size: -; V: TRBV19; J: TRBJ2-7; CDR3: CASSIMGSGGEWTINYEQYF; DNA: TGTGCCAGTAGTATAATGGGCTCCGGGGGGGAGTGGACAATTAACTACGAGCAGTACTTC
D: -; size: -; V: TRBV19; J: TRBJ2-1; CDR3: CASSSRVGRNEQFF; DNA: TGTGCCAGTTCCTCTCGGGTTGGCAGGAATGAGCAGTTCTTC
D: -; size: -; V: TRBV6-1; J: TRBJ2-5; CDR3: CASNIQGWETQYF; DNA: TGTGCCAGCAATATACAGGGCTGGGAGACCCAGTACTTC
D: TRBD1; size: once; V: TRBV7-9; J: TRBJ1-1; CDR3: CASSTFEGAASNTEAFF; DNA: TGTGCCAGCAGCACCTTCGAGGGGGCTGCTTCGAACACTGAAGCTTTCTTT
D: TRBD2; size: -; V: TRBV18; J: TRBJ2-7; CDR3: CASSSRRLAAPNMGYEQYF; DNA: TGTGCCAGCTCTTCAAGGAGACTAGCGGCTCCGAATATGGGCTACGAGCAGTACTTC
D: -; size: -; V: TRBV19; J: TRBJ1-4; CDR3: CASSRLDETTNEKLFF; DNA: TGTGCCAGTAGTCGTCTGGACGAGACAACTAATGAAAAACTGTTTTTT
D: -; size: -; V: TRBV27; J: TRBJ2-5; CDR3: CANSLREVVYKRTQYF; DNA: TGTGCCAACAGCCTTCGGGAAGTGGTGTATAAGCGGACCCAGTACTTC
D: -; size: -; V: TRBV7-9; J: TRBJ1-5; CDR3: CASSLVGGNQPQHF; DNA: TGTGCCAGCAGCTTAGTGGGTGGCAATCAGCCCCAGCATTTT
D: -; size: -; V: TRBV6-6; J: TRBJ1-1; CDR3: CASREDGNTEAFF; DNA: TGTGCCAGCAGGGAGGACGGCAACACTGAAGCTTTCTTT
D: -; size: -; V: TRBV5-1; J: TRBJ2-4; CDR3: CASSWPQGSGVGAKNIQYF; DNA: TGCGCCAGCAGCTGGCCCCAGGGATCCGGGGTAGGAGCCAAAAACATTCAGTACTTC
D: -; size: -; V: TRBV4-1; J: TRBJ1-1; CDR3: CASSQGQGPTEAFF; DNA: TGCGCCAGCAGCCAAGGGCAGGGGCCCACTGAAGCTTTCTTT
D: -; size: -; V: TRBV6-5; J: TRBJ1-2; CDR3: CASSIQIGSSGYTF; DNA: TGTGCCAGCAGTATCCAGATTGGGAGCTCTGGCTACACCTTC
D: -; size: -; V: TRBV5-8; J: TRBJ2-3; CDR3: CASSLRSYTDTQYF; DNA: TGTGCCAGCAGCTTGCGGAGCTACACAGATACGCAGTATTTT
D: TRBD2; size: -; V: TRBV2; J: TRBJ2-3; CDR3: CASRPTGAGGLDTQYF; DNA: TGTGCCAGCAGGCCAACTGGAGCGGGAGGGTTGGATACGCAGTATTTT
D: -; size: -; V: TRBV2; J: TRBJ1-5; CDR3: CASSDRTSNQPQHF; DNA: TGTGCCAGCAGTGATAGGACGTCCAATCAGCCCCAGCATTTT
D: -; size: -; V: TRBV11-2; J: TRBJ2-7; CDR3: CASSFTGSPAYEQYF; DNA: TGTGCCAGCAGTTTTACAGGGAGTCCGGCCTACGAGCAGTACTTC
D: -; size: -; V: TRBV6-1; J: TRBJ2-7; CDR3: CASSEAGVGWEIAEQYF; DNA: TGTGCCAGCAGTGAAGCTGGTGTAGGGTGGGAAATTGCCGAGCAGTACTTC
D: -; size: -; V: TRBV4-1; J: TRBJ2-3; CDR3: CASSQGAGLLGDTQYF; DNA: TGCGCCAGCAGCCAAGGAGCTGGCTTACTAGGAGATACGCAGTATTTT
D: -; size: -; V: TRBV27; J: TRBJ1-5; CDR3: CASSTAGWQIQPQHF; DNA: TGTGCCAGCAGTACCGCGGGGTGGCAGATTCAGCCCCAGCATTTT
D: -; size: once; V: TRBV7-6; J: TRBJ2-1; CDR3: CASVADPSSYNEQFF; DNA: TGTGCCAGTGTAGCGGACCCCAGCTCCTACAATGAGCAGTTCTTC
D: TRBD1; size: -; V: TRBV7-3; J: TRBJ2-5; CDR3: CASSLLPGTGDVETQYF; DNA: TGTGCCAGCAGCTTGCTACCCGGGACAGGGGACGTAGAGACCCAGTACTTC
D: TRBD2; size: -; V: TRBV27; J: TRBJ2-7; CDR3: CASSLAGGPNEQYF; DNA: TGTGCCAGCAGTTTAGCGGGAGGGCCCAACGAGCAGTACTTC
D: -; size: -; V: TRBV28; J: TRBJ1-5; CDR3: CASSFLSNQPQHF; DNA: TGTGCCAGCAGTTTTCTCAGCAATCAGCCCCAGCATTTT
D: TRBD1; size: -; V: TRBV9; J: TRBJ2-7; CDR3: CASSEGTGTGYEQYF; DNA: TGTGCCAGCAGCGAGGGGACAGGGACGGGCTACGAGCAGTACTTC
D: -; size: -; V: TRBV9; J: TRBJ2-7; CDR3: CASSVGNLGSYEQYF; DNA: TGTGCCAGCAGCGTAGGGAACCTGGGAAGCTACGAGCAGTACTTC
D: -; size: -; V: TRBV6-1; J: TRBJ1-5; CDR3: CASSGRRGEDQPQHF; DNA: TGTGCCAGCAGTGGCCGTAGAGGCGAAGATCAGCCCCAGCATTTT
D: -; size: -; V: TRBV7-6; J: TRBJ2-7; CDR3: CASSLYSHYEQYF; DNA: TGTGCCAGCAGCTTATATTCCCACTACGAGCAGTACTTC
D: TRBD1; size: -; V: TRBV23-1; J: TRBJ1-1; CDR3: CASSRLRGRTEAFF; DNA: TGCGCCAGCAGTCGACTCAGGGGGCGGACTGAAGCTTTCTTT
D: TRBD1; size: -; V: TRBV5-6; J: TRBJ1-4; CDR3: CASSSDRGWEKLFF; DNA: TGTGCCAGCAGCTCGGACAGGGGGTGGGAAAAACTGTTTTTT
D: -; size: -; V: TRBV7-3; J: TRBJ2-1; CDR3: CASSQGTTSLGSYNEQFF; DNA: TGTGCCAGCAGTCAGGGGACTACGAGCTTGGGGTCCTACAATGAGCAGTTCTTC
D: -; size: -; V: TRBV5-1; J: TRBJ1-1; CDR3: CASSPPGDLAEAFF; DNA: TGCGCCAGCAGCCCTCCAGGAGATCTTGCTGAAGCTTTCTTT
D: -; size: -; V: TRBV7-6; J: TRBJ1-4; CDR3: CASSLGGERGEKLFF; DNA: TGTGCCAGCAGCTTAGGTGGGGAACGGGGCGAAAAACTGTTTTTT
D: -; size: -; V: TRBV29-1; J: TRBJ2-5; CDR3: CSVFPRQERNQETQYF; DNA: TGCAGCGTTTTCCCCAGACAGGAGCGAAACCAAGAGACCCAGTACTTC
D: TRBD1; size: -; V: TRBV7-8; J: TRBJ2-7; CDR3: CASSLDLGQGSDEQYF; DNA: TGTGCCAGCAGCTTAGACCTCGGACAGGGGAGCGACGAGCAGTACTTC
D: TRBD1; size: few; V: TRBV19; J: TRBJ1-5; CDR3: CATLGQISNQPQHF; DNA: TGTGCCACCCTGGGACAGATTAGCAATCAGCCCCAGCATTTT
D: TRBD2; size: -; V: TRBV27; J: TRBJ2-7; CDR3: CASSPLAGEYEQYF; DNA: TGTGCCAGCAGTCCACTAGCGGGAGAGTACGAGCAGTACTTC
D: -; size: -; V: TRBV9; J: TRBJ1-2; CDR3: CASGAAYGYTF; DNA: TGTGCCAGCGGGGCAGCCTATGGCTACACCTTC
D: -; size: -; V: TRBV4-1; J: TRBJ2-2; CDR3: CASSQVSVGAGELFF; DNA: TGCGCCAGCAGCCAAGTTTCGGTTGGGGCCGGGGAGCTGTTTTTT
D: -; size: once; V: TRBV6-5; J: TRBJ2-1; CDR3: CASSYGLRNEQFF; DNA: TGTGCCAGCAGTTACGGACTTAGGAATGAGCAGTTCTTC
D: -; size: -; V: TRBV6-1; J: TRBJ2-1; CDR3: CASSEGPGTAGNEQFF; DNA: TGTGCCAGCAGTGAAGGACCCGGGACTGCAGGGAATGAGCAGTTCTTC
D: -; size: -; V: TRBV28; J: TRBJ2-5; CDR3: CASNTQGLQETQYF; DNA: TGTGCCAGCAATACACAGGGCCTCCAAGAGACCCAGTACTTC
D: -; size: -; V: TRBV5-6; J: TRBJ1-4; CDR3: CASSGGAGTNEKLFF; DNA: TGTGCCAGCAGTGGTGGGGCAGGAACTAATGAAAAACTGTTTTTT
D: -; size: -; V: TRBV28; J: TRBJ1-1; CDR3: CASSLLDRSNTEAFF; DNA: TGTGCCAGCAGTTTATTAGACAGATCCAACACTGAAGCTTTCTTT
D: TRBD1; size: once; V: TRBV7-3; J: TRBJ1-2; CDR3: CASSSRPGQAPNYGYTF; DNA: TGTGCCAGCAGCTCACGGCCCGGACAGGCCCCTAACTATGGCTACACCTTC
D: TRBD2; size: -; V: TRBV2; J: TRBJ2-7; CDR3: CASSETSGSSYEQYF; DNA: TGTGCCAGCAGTGAAACTAGCGGGAGTTCCTACGAGCAGTACTTC